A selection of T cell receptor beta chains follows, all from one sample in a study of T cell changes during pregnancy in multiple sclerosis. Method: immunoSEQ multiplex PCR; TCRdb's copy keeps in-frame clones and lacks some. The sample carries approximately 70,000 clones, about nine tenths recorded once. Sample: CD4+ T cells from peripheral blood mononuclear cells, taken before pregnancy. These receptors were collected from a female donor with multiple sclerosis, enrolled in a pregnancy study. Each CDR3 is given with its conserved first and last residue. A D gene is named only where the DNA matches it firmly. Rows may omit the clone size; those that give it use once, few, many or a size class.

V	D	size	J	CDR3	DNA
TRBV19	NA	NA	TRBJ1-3	CASARGASGNTIYF	TGTGCCAGTGCCCGGGGGGCGTCTGGAAACACCATATATTTT
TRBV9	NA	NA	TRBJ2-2	CASSAQMRDLGELFF	TGTGCCAGCAGCGCCCAAATGCGGGATCTCGGGGAGCTGTTTTTT
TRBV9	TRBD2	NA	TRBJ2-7	CASSGGTSGRSSYEQYF	TGTGCCAGCAGCGGAGGGACTAGCGGGAGGAGCTCCTACGAGCAGTACTTC
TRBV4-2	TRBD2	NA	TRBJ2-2	CASSHGAGGLNTGELFF	TGTGCCAGCAGCCATGGAGCGGGAGGCCTGAACACCGGGGAGCTGTTTTTT
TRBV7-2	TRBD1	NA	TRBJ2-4	CASSLQGTKNIQYF	TGTGCCAGCAGCCTACAGGGGACCAAAAACATTCAGTACTTC
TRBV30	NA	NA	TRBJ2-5	CAWSREYEETQYF	TGTGCCTGGAGTCGGGAGTATGAAGAGACCCAGTACTTC
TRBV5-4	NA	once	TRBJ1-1	CASSLGAGRLTEAFF	TGTGCCAGCAGCTTGGGGGCAGGGCGTCTTACTGAAGCTTTCTTT
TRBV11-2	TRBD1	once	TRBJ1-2	CASSFGTGGKYGYTF	TGTGCCAGCAGCTTCGGGACAGGGGGGAAATATGGCTACACCTTC
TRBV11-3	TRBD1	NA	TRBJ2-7	CASSPGTVKPYEQYF	TGTGCCAGCAGCCCCGGGACAGTCAAACCCTACGAGCAGTACTTC
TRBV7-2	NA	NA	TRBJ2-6	CASSPSANVLTF	TGTGCCAGCAGCCCGTCGGCCAACGTCCTGACTTTC
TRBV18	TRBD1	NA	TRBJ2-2	CASSAKTGDTGELFF	TGTGCCAGCTCCGCCAAGACAGGGGACACCGGGGAGCTGTTTTTT
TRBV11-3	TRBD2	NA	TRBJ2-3	CASSSPGASGGPTDTQYF	TGTGCCAGCAGCTCCCCCGGTGCTAGCGGGGGCCCCACAGATACGCAGTATTTT
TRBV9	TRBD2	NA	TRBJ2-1	CASSFGLAGIGNEQFF	TGTGCCAGCAGCTTCGGACTAGCGGGAATAGGCAATGAGCAGTTCTTC
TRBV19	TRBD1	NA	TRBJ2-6	CASSRAGGSPSGANVLTF	TGTGCCAGTAGTAGAGCAGGGGGCTCCCCCTCTGGGGCCAACGTCCTGACTTTC
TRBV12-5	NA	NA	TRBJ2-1	CASGLFGGEQFF	TGTGCTAGTGGTTTGTTTGGTGGCGAGCAGTTCTTC
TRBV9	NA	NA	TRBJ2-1	CASSSSGGGPYNEQFF	TGTGCCAGCAGCTCCTCGGGCGGGGGCCCCTACAATGAGCAGTTCTTC
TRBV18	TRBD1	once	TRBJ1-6	CASSPADRGSPLHF	TGTGCCAGCTCGCCCGCCGACAGGGGTTCACCCCTCCACTTT
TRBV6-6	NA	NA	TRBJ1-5	CASSLGGMDQPQHF	TGTGCCAGCAGTTTGGGAGGGATGGATCAGCCCCAGCATTTT
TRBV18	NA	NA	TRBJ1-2	CASSPNSISSYGYTF	TGTGCCAGCTCACCCAACAGCATTTCGTCCTATGGCTACACCTTC
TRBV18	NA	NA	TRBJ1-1	CASSPPRHANTEAFF	TGTGCCAGCTCACCACCGAGGCACGCGAACACTGAAGCTTTCTTT
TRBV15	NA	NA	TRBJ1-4	CATSRSGDEKLFF	TGTGCCACCAGCAGATCAGGGGATGAAAAACTGTTTTTT
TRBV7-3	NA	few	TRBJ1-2	CASSLSPGRVHGYTF	TGTGCCAGCAGCCTCTCACCGGGCAGGGTCCATGGCTACACCTTC
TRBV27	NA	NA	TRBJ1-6	CASSLDGYNSPLHF	TGTGCCAGCAGTCTTGACGGGTATAATTCACCCCTCCACTTT
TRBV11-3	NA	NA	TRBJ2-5	CASSSSLLRETQYF	TGTGCCAGCAGCTCCTCTCTACTGCGGGAGACCCAGTACTTC
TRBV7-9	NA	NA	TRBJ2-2	CASIITGTGELFF	TGTGCCAGCATCATAACAGGGACCGGGGAGCTGTTTTTT
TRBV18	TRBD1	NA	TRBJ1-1	CASSPIGQGLNTEAFF	TGTGCCAGCTCACCCATAGGACAGGGGCTGAACACTGAAGCTTTCTTT
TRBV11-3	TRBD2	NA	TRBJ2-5	CASSFSLAGGETQYF	TGTGCCAGCAGCTTTTCCCTAGCGGGGGGGGAGACCCAGTACTTC
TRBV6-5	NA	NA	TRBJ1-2	CASQSTGHYGYTF	TGTGCCAGCCAGTCGACAGGCCACTATGGCTACACCTTC
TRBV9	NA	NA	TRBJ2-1	CASSVGASYNEQFF	TGTGCCAGCAGCGTGGGGGCGTCCTACAATGAGCAGTTCTTC
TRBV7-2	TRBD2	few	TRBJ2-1	CASSLMTSTNEQFF	TGTGCCAGCAGCCTCATGACTAGCACAAATGAGCAGTTCTTC
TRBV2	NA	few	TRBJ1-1	CASSDILANTEAFF	TGTGCCAGCAGTGACATCCTGGCGAACACTGAAGCTTTCTTT
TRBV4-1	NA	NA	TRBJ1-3	CASSSQRFRTTSGNTIYF	TGCGCCAGCAGCAGCCAAAGGTTCAGGACAACCTCTGGAAACACCATATATTTT
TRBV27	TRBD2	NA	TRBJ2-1	CASSRAPPLGTSVNEQFF	TGTGCCAGCAGTCGCGCGCCCCCCTTGGGGACTAGCGTAAATGAGCAGTTCTTC
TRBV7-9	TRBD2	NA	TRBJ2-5	CASSLALSGGAKTQYF	TGTGCCAGCAGCTTAGCGCTTAGCGGGGGGGCAAAGACCCAGTACTTC